The 9 T cell receptor beta chains below all came from one sample that was sequenced in a study of CD8 T cells in ankylosing spondylitis. A single record per CDR3 protein comes from TCRdb applying MiXCR to the 5' RACE reads. In the table there are around 230,000 distinct CDR3 sequences, 7.5% to 9% of which are singletons. What was sequenced was blood, either unsorted or a sorted T cell fraction (not recorded which). These receptors all come from a male donor with ankylosing spondylitis or in good health (not recorded which).

This clonotype was found many times. The rearrangement joins TRBV28 to TRBJ2-3; weak D call: TRBD1 (6 bases). The germline V gene has CDR1 MDHEN and CDR2 SYDVKM. This CDR3 has 15 residues. V dropped 3 bases and J dropped 4 bases, with 14 bases sitting between them. The CDR3 loop reads CASSLGVPGADTQYF. DNA of the CDR3: TGTGCCAGCAGTTTGGGGGTCCCAGGGGCAGATACGCAGTATTTT. The full variable domain, rest sourced from reference TRBV28 and TRBJ2-3, is DVKVTQSSRYLVKRTGEKVFLECVQDMDHENMFWYRQDPGLGLRLIYFSYDVKMKEKGDIPEGYSVSREKKERFSLILESASTNQTSMYLCASSLGVPGADTQYFGPGTRLTVL.

This clonotype has ten or more counts. The rearrangement links TRBV19 to TRBJ1-1; TRBD1 agrees at 7 bases. The CDR3 spans 15 residues. Germline V gene data show CDR1 as LNHDA and CDR2 as SQIVND (reference sequence). V lost 5 bases to trimming and J lost 0 bases; unmatched junction nucleotides: 6. CDR3 sequence (DNA): TGTGCCAGTAGTCCCCGGACAGGCATGAACACTGAAGCTTTCTTT. It encodes CASSPRTGMNTEAFF.

This chain joins TRBV18 and TRBJ1-1; TRBD1 is a possible D gene (6 bases). The CDR3 covers 16 residues. Per the germline V gene, CDR1 is KGHSH and CDR2 is LQKENI. V was pared by 6 bases and J by 0 bases, with 17 bases between. CDR3 nucleotide sequence: TGTGCCAGCTCGGGGGAAGTACAGGGAGTGAACACTGAAGCTTTCTTT. Encoded protein: CASSGEVQGVNTEAFF.

The CDR3 spells CASSISSGTGIMNTEAFF. In DNA form, the CDR3 reads TGTGCCAGTAGTATTAGTAGCGGGACAGGGATAATGAACACTGAAGCTTTCTTT. This chain links TRBV19 with TRBJ1-1; 9 positions agree with TRBD1. The CDR3 runs 18 residues. Trimming took 3 bases from V and 0 from J; bases not matched to a gene: 11. Germline CDR1 reads LNHDA; CDR2 reads SQIVND (reference sequence).

This clonotype was seen ten or more times. The chain combines TRBV5-1 with TRBJ1-2; possibly TRBD1 for D (6 bases). With 0 bases removed from V and 5 bases from J, the gap between germline ends came to 17 bases. CDR1 is SGHRS and CDR2 is YFSETQ in the germline V gene. The CDR3 runs 16 residues. CDR3 sequence: CASSLDRGVTGYGYTF. The CDR3 DNA sequence: TGCGCCAGCAGCTTGGATCGGGGTGTTACAGGGTATGGCTACACCTTC.

This clonotype was recorded at least ten times. This rearrangement joins TRBV12-3 or TRBV12-4 to TRBJ1-1; tentatively, D is TRBD1 (5 bases). This CDR3 region has 14 residues. The V and J ends lost 10 bases and 1 base respectively, with 16 bases between them. In nucleotides, the CDR3 is TGTGCCATCAGCTCGCAGGGAGGGAACACTGAAGCTTTCTTT. It is translated as CAISSQGGNTEAFF.

The sample holds many counts of this clonotype. The V call is TRBV20-1, the J call TRBJ2-7; tentative D call: TRBD1 (6 bases). CDR3 length equals 14 residues. Germline V gene data show CDR1 as DFQATT and CDR2 as SNEGSKA (reference sequence). The V gene lost 6 bases and the J gene lost 1 base, with 16 bases spanning the gap. The CDR3 DNA follows: TGCAGTGCCAGCTGGGGGCTCGGTTCCTACGAGCAGTACTTC. Translation gives CSASWGLGSYEQYF.

At least ten counts were recorded for this clonotype. V usage is TRBV27 and J usage is TRBJ1-4, with TRBD1 matching over 7 bases. Trimming at V came to 5 bases and at J to 8 bases, leaving 11 bases not matched to a gene. The V gene's germline CDR1 is MNHEY and CDR2 SMNVEV (reference sequence). The CDR3 has 15 residues. The CDR3 coding sequence is TGTGCCAGCAGTCCAGCACAGGGGAAGAGGGAAAAACTGTTTTTT. Protein: CASSPAQGKREKLFF.

A note on this clonotype: A much larger clone sits a single nucleotide away, making a read error possible. CDR3 protein: CASSYRGFNYGFTF. The CDR3, as DNA: TGTGCCAGCAGTTACAGGGGCTTTAACTATGGCTTCACCTTC. The chain links TRBV6-2 or TRBV6-3 to TRBJ1-2, with a possible D match to TRBD1 (5 bases). The CDR3 is made up of 14 amino acids. Germline loops: CDR1 MNHEY, CDR2 SVGEGT.